One and the same sample provided the 21 T cell receptor beta chains below, sequenced in a study of cytomegalovirus exposure and HLA in healthy donors. The primer mix had 60 Vbeta and 13 Jbeta primers. Clones were sequenced by immunoSEQ multiplex PCR, and TCRdb holds only the in-frame ones, with some missing. The sample lists approximately 130,000 clones, approximately 85% seen once, with approximately 6.7% in the top ten. Sequencing input: PBMCs. These receptors were collected from a woman in her twenties or thirties in good health and CMV-seropositive.

This chain uses TRBV18 with TRBJ2-7; D might be TRBD2 (6 bases). V dropped 6 bases and J dropped 7 bases, with 25 bases sitting between them. This CDR3 spans 16 amino acids. The germline V gene has CDR1 KGHSH and CDR2 LQKENI. Here the CDR3 DNA reads TGTGCCAGCTCCACCACTTCTGGGCCTCACGGGGGAGAGCAGTACTTC. As protein: CASSTTSGPHGGEQYF.

The genes are TRBV7-9 and TRBJ1-4, with 7 bases matching TRBD1. This CDR3 is built from 15 residues. Trimming at V came to 1 base and at J to 5 bases, leaving 4 bases not matched to a gene. Germline CDR1 reads SEHNR; CDR2 reads FQNEAQ (reference sequence). CDR3 sequence (DNA): TGTGCCAGCAGCTTAGGAGCACAGGGGAATGAAAAACTGTTTTTT. It encodes CASSLGAQGNEKLFF. Supplemented by reference TRBV7-9 and TRBJ1-4, the full variable domain reads DTGVSQNPRHKITKRGQNVTFRCDPISEHNRLYWYRQTLGQGPEFLTYFQNEAQLEKSRLLSDRFSAERPKGSFSTLEIQRTEQGDSAMYLCASSLGAQGNEKLFFGSGTQLSVL.

The chain is built from TRBV7-9 and TRBJ2-7, with D possibly TRBD2 on 5 matching bases. The V gene's germline CDR1 is SEHNR and CDR2 FQNEAQ (reference sequence). Trimming stripped 8 bases from V and 6 bases from J, with 17 bases between. The CDR3 sequence is 13 residues long. In DNA form, the CDR3 reads TGTGCCAGCGGAGCTAGCTTACTCGCCGAGCAGTACTTC. Translating it yields CASGASLLAEQYF.

V usage is TRBV29-1 and J usage is TRBJ2-6; 12 bases fit TRBD2. Germline trimming cut 6 bases from V and 2 bases from J; bases unmatched to any gene: 11. The V gene's germline CDR1 is SQVTM and CDR2 ANQGSEA. This CDR3 has 18 residues. The CDR3 nucleotides are TGCAGCGTGGGCTCCGGACTAGCGGGATGGGCTGGGGCCAACGTCCTGACTTTC. This translates into CSVGSGLAGWAGANVLTF. Full variable domain (missing parts from reference TRBV29-1 and TRBJ2-6): SAVISQKPSRDICQRGTSLTIQCQVDSQVTMMFWYRQQPGQSLTLIATANQGSEATYESGFVIDKFPISRPNLTFSTLTVSNMSPEDSSIYLCSVGSGLAGWAGANVLTFGAGSRLTVL.

The chain links TRBV7-3 to TRBJ2-4, with no clear D. Trimming stripped 2 bases from V and 0 bases from J, with 11 bases between. CDR3 size: 16 residues. CDR1 and CDR2 (germline): SGHTA, FQGTGA. The CDR3 nucleotides are TGTGCCAGCAGCTTACGCGACATACTAGCCAAAAACATTCAGTACTTC. It specifies CASSLRDILAKNIQYF.

The rearrangement links TRBV30 to TRBJ2-5; D not resolved. Trimming removed 2 bases at V and 5 bases at J, with 9 bases between. The CDR3 has 12 amino acids. Germline CDR1 is GTSNPN and CDR2 is SVGIG (reference sequence). CDR3 sequence (DNA): TGTGCCTGGAGTAGTCAGAGGGAGACCCAGTACTTC. Translation gives CAWSSQRETQYF.

This clone was seen only a few times. The V and J genes are TRBV11-2 and TRBJ2-5; possible D gene TRBD1, 6 bases. From germline, CDR1 is SGHAT and CDR2 FQNNGV. The CDR3 runs 14 residues. V dropped 11 bases and J dropped 0 bases, with 16 bases sitting between them. The CDR3 here is CASGGRDNQETQYF. In nucleotides, the CDR3 is TGTGCCTCCGGCGGCCGGGACAACCAAGAGACCCAGTACTTC. The full variable domain, with the rest looked up from reference TRBV11-2 and TRBJ2-5, is EAGVAQSPRYKIIEKRQSVAFWCNPISGHATLYWYQQILGQGPKLLIQFQNNGVVDDSQLPKDRFSAERLKGVDSTLKIQPAKLEDSAVYLCASGGRDNQETQYFGPGTRLLVL.

The J gene is TRBJ1-2, the V gene TRBV6-5, with 8 bases that match TRBD1. The germline V gene encodes CDR1 MNHEY and CDR2 SVGAGI. V lost 5 bases and J lost 4; bases outside the gene matches: 6. The CDR3 has 14 amino acids. The CDR3 nucleotides are TGTGCCAGCAGTGGCAGGACAGGGTTCTATGGCTACACCTTC. Residues: CASSGRTGFYGYTF.

J is TRBJ1-2 and V is TRBV16, with unresolved D. Looked up from germline, CDR1 is KGHSY and CDR2 is FQNENV. V dropped 3 bases and J dropped 4 bases, with 12 bases sitting between them. The CDR3 runs to 14 residues. This chain's CDR3 is CASSHSRGRYGYTF. The CDR3 DNA is TGTGCCAGCAGCCACTCCCGGGGTCGCTATGGCTACACCTTC.

This clone occurred once. The chain employs TRBV9 and TRBJ2-7; possibly TRBD2 for D (6 bases). Trimming left V 4 bases short and J 2 bases short, with 13 bases between. CDR3 length: 14 amino acids. Looked up from germline, CDR1 is SGDLS and CDR2 is YYNGEE. CDR3 DNA: TGTGCCAGCAGCCCTTGGACTACTCCCTACGAGCAGTACTTC. Translating gives CASSPWTTPYEQYF. Drawing the rest from reference TRBV9 and TRBJ2-7, the complete variable domain is DSGVTQTPKHLITATGQRVTLRCSPRSGDLSVYWYQQSLDQGLQFLIQYYNGEERAKGNILERFSAQQFPDLHSELNLSSLELGDSALYFCASSPWTTPYEQYFGPGTRLTVT.

V is TRBV6-4 and J is TRBJ1-2, with TRBD1 matching 9 bases. CDR1 is MRHNA, CDR2 SNTAGT, per germline. With 0 bases clipped from V and 6 bases from J, the junction kept 8 bases outside the gene matches. This CDR3 spans 16 amino acids. The CDR3 DNA reads TGTGCCAGCAGTGACTCCCCGGGACAGGGATATGATGGCTACACCTTC. Its translation is CASSDSPGQGYDGYTF.

The chain is built from TRBV11-2 and TRBJ2-1, with 10 bases lining up with TRBD2. The CDR3 contains 16 residues. J lost 12 bases, V lost 6 bases, and 17 bases had no gene match. Germline V gene data show CDR1 as SGHAT and CDR2 as FQNNGV. In DNA form, the CDR3 reads TGTGCCAGCAGACAAAATAGCGGGGGGCCGCTGAGGAGGCAGTTCTTC. It encodes CASRQNSGGPLRRQFF.

This clone was counted a few times. The rearrangement links TRBV2 to TRBJ1-5; D is unclear. The CDR3 is made up of 12 amino acids. CDR1 and CDR2 from the germline V gene are SNHLY and FYNNEI. V was shortened by 11 bases and J by 3 bases, with 11 bases between the two germline ends. The CDR3 loop reads CASRTVNQPQHF. The CDR3 DNA follows: TGTGCCTCCAGGACTGTCAATCAGCCCCAGCATTTT.

V and J are TRBV28 and TRBJ1-5, with TRBD1 identical over 7 bases. The trim removed 3 bases at V and 9 bases at J, leaving 11 bases unmatched. The CDR3 loop spans 15 amino acids. Germline V gene lookup returns CDR1 MDHEN and CDR2 SYDVKM. The CDR3 coding sequence is TGTGCCAGCAGTTTGGGCGGGCAGGGGGGATCGCCCCAGCATTTT. Encoded protein: CASSLGGQGGSPQHF.

The chain has TRBV6-5 and TRBJ2-1, with a possible D match to TRBD2 (6 bases). The CDR3 spans 14 residues. Between the trimmed V and J ends, which lost 2 bases and 7 bases, there was a span of 12 bases. Germline values: CDR1 MNHEY, CDR2 SVGAGI. The chain's CDR3 is CASSYGTPLNEQFF. In DNA, the CDR3 is TGTGCCAGCAGTTACGGGACTCCTTTAAATGAGCAGTTCTTC.

The chain joins TRBV27 to TRBJ1-2; 7 nucleotides align to TRBD1. Trimming cost V 6 bases and J 2 bases; bases outside gene matches: 15. Germline V lookup: CDR1 MNHEY, CDR2 SMNVEV (reference sequence). This CDR3 has 17 residues. The DNA of the CDR3 is TGTGCCAGCAGAGACCCGGGAGGGGGCGGTAGGAACTATGGCTACACCTTC. This codes for CASRDPGGGGRNYGYTF.

V and J are TRBV11-3 and TRBJ2-2; no firm D call. V shed 5 bases and J shed 8 bases, with 9 bases lying between them. This CDR3 has 12 residues. Germline loops: CDR1 SGHNT, CDR2 YENEEA. CDR3 sequence: CASSTPRGELFF. CDR3 coding DNA: TGTGCCAGCAGCACCCCCAGGGGGGAGCTGTTTTTT.

The rearrangement links TRBV18 to TRBJ2-1; D is ambiguous. The CDR3 is 13 residues long. The V gene lost 4 bases and the J gene lost 9 bases, with 13 bases spanning the gap. Per germline, CDR1 KGHSH and CDR2 LQKENI. Here the CDR3 reads CASSLFESGEQFF. CDR3 coding DNA: TGTGCCAGCTCACTTTTTGAATCCGGTGAGCAGTTCTTC.

The rearrangement uses TRBV6-6 and TRBJ1-1, with a possible D match to TRBD1 (5 bases). CDR1 is MNHNY and CDR2 is SVGAGI in the germline V gene (reference sequence). This CDR3 comprises 13 residues. The germline V and J ends were trimmed by 4 bases and 4 bases, with 10 bases remaining between them. Here the CDR3 reads CASSWTKSTEAFF. The CDR3 DNA reads as TGTGCCAGCAGTTGGACAAAATCCACTGAAGCTTTCTTT.

The genes are TRBV30 and TRBJ2-7; 8 bases are shared with TRBD2. V trimming: 0 bases; J trimming: 4 bases; junction bases outside the gene matches: 2. This CDR3 spans 13 amino acids. Germline CDR1 and CDR2: GTSNPN and SVGIG (reference sequence). CDR3 in amino acids: CAWSVGGGYEQYF. In DNA, the CDR3 is TGTGCCTGGAGTGTAGGCGGGGGGTACGAGCAGTACTTC.

The CDR3 DNA follows: TGTGCCAGCAGTTCTACAGGGGATCAGCCCCAGCATTTT. This gives the protein CASSSTGDQPQHF. V is TRBV7-9 and J is TRBJ1-5, with 7 bases lining up with TRBD1. With 6 bases clipped from V and 5 bases from J, the junction kept 4 bases outside the gene matches. In germline, CDR1 is SEHNR, CDR2 FQNEAQ (reference sequence). There are 13 residues in the CDR3.